These 17 T cell receptor beta chains came from one sample sequenced in a study of OX40 agonist ivuxolimab in advanced cancers. Measured with immunoSEQ multiplex PCR; TCRdb has only the in-frame clones, and not every one. The sample holds 63,000 or so clones, 91% seen once. Sequencing used CD4+ or CD8+ T cells sorted from blood, obtained in a trial of the OX40 agonist ivuxolimab. These TCRs come from an adult with an advanced solid tumor such as melanoma, head and neck, liver or kidney cancer.

V and J are TRBV5-1 and TRBJ1-2; D is unresolved. V dropped 8 bases and J dropped 4 bases, with 24 bases sitting between them. Per the germline V gene, CDR1 is SGHRS and CDR2 is YFSETQ. This CDR3 is built from 16 residues. The CDR3 nucleotides are TGCGCCAGTCCTTTTCCGGACCCTGAGAGGATCTATGGCTACACCTTC. It codes for CASPFPDPERIYGYTF.

The V and J genes are TRBV14 and TRBJ1-2, with TRBD1 as a possible D gene (6 bases). V lost 2 bases and J lost 5, with 12 bases in between. Germline CDR1 reads SGHDN; CDR2 reads FVKESK. The CDR3 sequence is 14 residues long. CDR3 region: CASSQFGGRYGYTF. CDR3 nucleotides: TGTGCCAGCAGCCAATTCGGGGGGCGATATGGCTACACCTTC. Full variable domain (outside the CDR3, taken from reference TRBV14 and TRBJ1-2): EAGVTQFPSHSVIEKGQTVTLRCDPISGHDNLYWYRRVMGKEIKFLLHFVKESKQDESGMPNNRFLAERTGGTYSTLKVQPAELEDSGVYFCASSQFGGRYGYTFGSGTRLTVV.

The chain uses TRBV6-1 and TRBJ1-5, with 7 positions matching TRBD1. The CDR3 sequence is 14 residues long. Germline CDR1 reads MNHNS; CDR2 reads SASEGT. V shed 6 bases and J 5 bases; nucleotides not matched to a gene: 7. In nucleotides, the CDR3 is TGTGCCAGCAGCCTCAGACAGGGCCATCAGCCCCAGCATTTT. It yields the protein CASSLRQGHQPQHF.

This clone was observed once. The chain combines TRBV6-1 with TRBJ1-5, with TRBD1 matching 7 bases. This CDR3 region has 15 residues. Germline CDR1 is MNHNS and CDR2 is SASEGT. Losses at the gene ends were 7 bases for V and 0 bases for J; bases not matched to a gene: 6. CDR3 loop: CASTPGQYSNQPQHF. The DNA of the CDR3 is TGTGCCAGCACACCGGGACAGTATAGCAATCAGCCCCAGCATTTT.

The chain carries TRBV7-6 and TRBJ2-7; the D is unclear. With 4 bases removed from V and 1 base from J, the gap between germline ends came to 11 bases. Germline CDR1 is SGHVS and CDR2 is FNYEAQ. There are 14 residues in the CDR3. CDR3 in DNA: TGTGCCAGCAGCTCCCTCGACCGATCCTACGAGCAGTACGTC. Translated, it gives CASSSLDRSYEQYV.

The chain carries TRBV10-2 and TRBJ2-1; D possibly corresponds to TRBD2 (7 bases). V was pared by 4 bases and J by 2 bases, with 15 bases between. Germline CDR1 is WSHSY and CDR2 is SAAADI. The CDR3 contains 16 residues. CDR3 bases: TGCGCCAGCAGTGTTCTGGCGGGGGCCCCCTACAATGAGCAGTTCTTC. The encoded protein is CASSVLAGAPYNEQFF.

This chain joins TRBV2 and TRBJ2-5, with 8 bases aligning to TRBD1. There are 15 residues in the CDR3. Germline CDR1 and CDR2: SNHLY and FYNNEI. J lost 4 bases, V lost 4 bases, and 8 bases had no gene match. CDR3 bases: TGTGCCAGCAGTGGTGGCAGGGGGCTTCCAGAGACCCAGTACTTC. This codes for CASSGGRGLPETQYF.

The chain combines TRBV6-5 with TRBJ2-1; D remains ambiguous. The CDR3 has 11 amino acids. Germline assignment: CDR1 MNHEY and CDR2 SVGAGI. V dropped 4 bases and J dropped 8 bases, with 6 bases sitting between them. DNA of the CDR3: TGTGCCAGCAGTTTGTATCATGAGCAGTTCTTC. Protein product: CASSLYHEQFF.

This sequence joins TRBV25-1 and TRBJ2-5; TRBD2 aligns across 7 bases. Trimming removed 7 bases from V and 5 bases from J; junction bases left unmatched: 7. There are 13 residues in the CDR3. Germline CDR1 MGHDK, CDR2 SYGVNS. The CDR3 reads CASTARERETQYF. The DNA for the CDR3 is TGTGCCAGCACGGCGCGGGAGAGGGAGACCCAGTACTTC.

V is TRBV7-9 and J is TRBJ1-1; no firm D call. V gave up 6 bases and J gave up 0 bases, with 14 bases separating them. CDR1 is SEHNR and CDR2 is FQNEAQ in the germline V gene (reference sequence). This CDR3 region has 15 residues. The CDR3, as DNA: TGTGCCAGCAGTGGGCCGACACTCGTGAACACTGAAGCTTTCTTT. Residues: CASSGPTLVNTEAFF.

CDR3 protein: CASSLTGGGTDTQYF. For the CDR3, the DNA is TGTGCCAGCAGTTTAACGGGGGGGGGCACAGATACGCAGTATTTT. J is TRBJ2-3 and V is TRBV27; TRBD2 agrees at 8 bases. CDR3 length: 15 residues. Looked up from germline, CDR1 is MNHEY and CDR2 is SMNVEV (reference sequence). Trimming took 2 bases from V and 1 from J; bases not matched to a gene: 2.

The chain recombines TRBV6-8 with TRBJ2-7; perhaps TRBD1 as D (7 bases). This CDR3 comprises 13 residues. Germline-derived CDR1 and CDR2 are MNHGY and SAAAGT. Deletions cut 2 bases from V and 6 bases from J, with 11 bases between. The CDR3 DNA follows: TGTGCCAGCAGTTACCAGGGGGGCGTCGAGCAGTACGTC. Residues: CASSYQGGVEQYV.

The chain is built from TRBV2 and TRBJ2-2; TRBD1 agrees at 10 bases. CDR1 SNHLY and CDR2 FYNNEI come from the germline V gene. The CDR3 runs to 17 residues. The junction had 14 bases not matched to a gene; V was cut back by 6 bases and J by 7 bases. CDR3: CASRGNLGTGEDGELFF. Here the CDR3 DNA reads TGTGCCAGCAGGGGAAACCTTGGGACAGGGGAGGACGGGGAGCTGTTTTTT.

The chain couples TRBV14 to TRBJ2-7, with a weak D call TRBD2 (5 bases). The CDR3 has 14 amino acids. The ends were cut back, 1 base at V and 5 bases at J, with 12 bases in the middle. Per germline, CDR1 SGHDN and CDR2 FVKESK. CDR3 protein: CASSQGSTSNEQYV. For the CDR3, the DNA is TGTGCCAGCAGCCAAGGAAGTACTAGTAACGAGCAGTACGTC.

This chain connects TRBV2 to TRBJ2-1; 11 bases map to TRBD2. The length of the CDR3 is 13 residues. V was clipped by 8 bases and J by 5 bases; unmatched bases: 2. Germline V gene data show CDR1 as SNHLY and CDR2 as FYNNEI. The CDR3 here is CASVSGGDNEQFF. The CDR3 nucleotides are TGTGCCAGCGTTAGCGGGGGGGACAATGAGCAGTTCTTC.

The chain links TRBV4-3 to TRBJ2-7; D is unresolved. The CDR3 loop spans 16 amino acids. Germline CDR1 LGHNA, CDR2 YSLEER. The V end lost 0 bases, the J end lost 0 bases, and 12 bases lay between the germline ends. CDR3 loop: CASSQEVGSSSYEQYF. Here the CDR3 DNA reads TGCGCCAGCAGCCAAGAGGTTGGGTCAAGCTCCTACGAGCAGTACTTC.

This clone was seen more than once but under ten times. The V call is TRBV7-6, the J call TRBJ1-1, with D uncertain. CDR1 SGHVS and CDR2 FNYEAQ come from the germline V gene. The CDR3 is made up of 12 amino acids. Between the trimmed V and J ends, which lost 1 base and 6 bases, there was a span of 6 bases. The CDR3 is CASSLVGAEAFF. DNA for the CDR3: TGTGCCAGCAGCTTAGTTGGCGCTGAAGCTTTCTTT.